The rows below give T cell receptor beta chains drawn from one sample of a study of T cells in Graves' hyperthyroidism and ophthalmopathy. MiXCR was run by TCRdb on the multiplex PCR reads, yielding one entry per CDR3 protein. The top ten hold around 3.6% of the sample, which has some 350,000 distinct CDR3 sequences, about 19% seen once. The specimen sequenced was blood. Receptors were obtained from a woman under 30 with Graves' hyperthyroidism. The CDR3 runs from the conserved cysteine through the conserved F or W. The D gene is left open where the match is weak. Where a row states a size, it is once, few, many or the class of an expanded clone; other rows omit it.

j_call d_call v_call clone_size cdr3_aa cdr3_nt
TRBJ1-1 NA TRBV29-1 many CSVQGRTEAFF TGCAGCGTTCAGGGGAGGACTGAAGCTTTCTTT
TRBJ1-2 NA TRBV6-1 many CASSPQEYYGYTF TGTGCCAGCAGTCCCCAGGAATACTATGGCTACACCTTC
TRBJ2-5 NA TRBV9 many CASSAPEETQYF TGTGCCAGCAGCGCCCCAGAAGAGACCCAGTACTTC
TRBJ1-1 NA TRBV5-1 NA CASSHQGGNTEAFF TGCGCCAGCAGTCATCAAGGGGGGAACACTGAAGCTTTCTTT
TRBJ1-2 NA TRBV5-1 many CASTAGTSARGYTF TGCGCCAGCACCGCCGGGACGTCCGCTCGTGGCTACACCTTC
TRBJ1-3 NA TRBV12-3/TRBV12-4 many CASTLSTGAGNTIYF TGTGCCAGCACCCTGTCAACAGGTGCTGGAAACACCATATATTTT
TRBJ2-7 NA TRBV20-1 NA CSARKGDGNYEQYF TGCAGTGCTAGGAAGGGGGACGGCAACTACGAGCAGTACTTC
TRBJ2-7 NA TRBV7-2 many CASSLLKTEQYF TGTGCCAGCAGCTTATTGAAAACCGAGCAGTACTTC
TRBJ1-1 NA TRBV5-1 many CASTLSGAGTEAFF TGCGCCAGCACCCTTTCAGGGGCCGGCACTGAAGCTTTCTTT
TRBJ1-1 NA TRBV12-3/TRBV12-4 NA CASSSPGVGSFF TGTGCCAGCAGTTCCCCGGGAGTTGGGTCTTTCTTT
TRBJ2-5 TRBD2 TRBV11-2 few CASSLQRLAGGQETQYF TGTGCCAGCAGCTTACAACGGCTAGCGGGGGGGCAAGAGACCCAGTACTTC
TRBJ1-2 NA TRBV6-5 many CASSYSRGFTRVYGYTF TGTGCCAGCAGTTACTCGAGGGGTTTTACTAGGGTCTATGGCTACACCTTC
TRBJ2-7 NA TRBV6-1 many CASSEALGGRDEQYF TGTGCCAGCAGTGAAGCGCTCGGGGGCCGGGACGAGCAGTACTTC
TRBJ2-7 NA TRBV20-1 many CSASWRQDRYGQYF TGCAGTGCTAGCTGGCGGCAGGACCGGTACGGGCAGTACTTC
TRBJ1-1 NA TRBV18 many CASSQEEGWGEAFF TGTGCCAGCTCACAAGAGGAGGGGTGGGGTGAAGCTTTCTTT
TRBJ1-2 TRBD1 TRBV12-3/TRBV12-4 many CASNSVQGARGYTF TGTGCCAGCAACTCAGTACAGGGGGCGAGAGGCTACACCTTC
TRBJ2-2 NA TRBV5-1 NA CASQGTPWAGELFF TGCGCCAGCCAAGGGACTCCCTGGGCCGGGGAGCTGTTTTTT
TRBJ1-1 NA TRBV20-1 NA CSAIKTDGGEAFF TGCAGTGCGATAAAGACAGACGGCGGTGAAGCTTTCTTT
TRBJ1-5 NA TRBV12-3/TRBV12-4 NA CASSLGGGGQHF TGTGCCAGCAGTTTAGGGGGGGGAGGTCAGCATTTT
TRBJ2-7 TRBD1 TRBV28 many CASSPAGGRTYEQYF TGTGCCAGCAGTCCCGCAGGGGGCCGAACCTACGAGCAGTACTTC
TRBJ1-2 NA TRBV12-3/TRBV12-4 many CASRSDWGYTF TGTGCCAGCAGGTCTGATTGGGGCTACACCTTC
TRBJ1-5 NA TRBV2 many CASILESGQPQHF TGTGCCAGCATACTCGAGTCGGGTCAGCCCCAGCATTTT
TRBJ1-2 NA TRBV5-1 many CASNKDNYGYTF TGCGCCAGCAACAAGGACAACTATGGCTACACCTTC
TRBJ2-7 TRBD1 TRBV4-2 many CASSQDLTGAYEQYF TGTGCCAGCAGCCAAGATCTAACAGGGGCTTACGAGCAGTACTTC
TRBJ2-7 TRBD1 TRBV15 many CATSGTPGGAYEQYF TGTGCCACCAGCGGCACGCCAGGGGGAGCGTACGAGCAGTACTTC
TRBJ2-7 TRBD2 TRBV6-1 many CASSKLLAGGKHEQYF TGTGCCAGCAGCAAACTTCTGGCGGGGGGTAAACACGAGCAGTACTTC
TRBJ2-7 NA TRBV12-3/TRBV12-4 NA CASSLIELNF TGTGCCAGCAGTTTAATTGAATTGAACTTC
TRBJ1-2 NA TRBV12-3/TRBV12-4 many CASSFWTAYGYTF TGTGCCAGCAGTTTCTGGACAGCCTATGGCTACACCTTC
TRBJ1-1 NA TRBV7-2 many CASSSNPLPAFF TGTGCCAGCAGCTCTAACCCTCTCCCAGCTTTCTTT
TRBJ1-1 TRBD1 TRBV6-1 many CASSEGTGDIREAFF TGTGCCAGCAGTGAAGGGACAGGGGATATCCGGGAGGCTTTCTTT
TRBJ1-5 NA TRBV6-1 many CASRQGSYQPQHF TGTGCCAGCAGACAGGGTTCGTACCAGCCCCAGCATTTT
TRBJ2-5 NA TRBV12-3/TRBV12-4 many CASNRNQRETQYF TGTGCCAGCAACCGCAACCAACGGGAGACCCAGTACTTC
TRBJ1-6 NA TRBV7-8 NA CASSLARATASNSPLHF TGTGCCAGCAGCCTAGCTCGGGCCACTGCCTCTAATTCACCCCTCCACTTT
TRBJ1-5 NA TRBV19 NA CASIPGALTTYSNQPQHF TGTGCCAGTATTCCGGGGGCCTTAACAACTTATAGCAATCAGCCCCAGCATTTT
TRBJ2-2 NA TRBV30 many CAWSVQGAGELFF TGTGCCTGGAGTGTACAGGGCGCCGGGGAGCTGTTTTTT
TRBJ1-6 TRBD1 TRBV7-8 few CASSATGGPSPLHF TGTGCCAGCAGCGCAACAGGGGGTCCTTCACCCCTCCACTTT
TRBJ2-3 NA TRBV30 many CAWSVGFESDMQYF TGTGCCTGGAGTGTTGGTTTTGAATCAGATATGCAGTATTTT
TRBJ2-5 TRBD2 TRBV28 many CASSTVAGAEETQYF TGTGCCAGCAGCACGGTAGCGGGGGCCGAAGAGACCCAGTACTTC
TRBJ1-1 NA TRBV20-1 many CSALGVTEAFF TGCAGTGCCCTAGGGGTTACTGAAGCTTTCTTT